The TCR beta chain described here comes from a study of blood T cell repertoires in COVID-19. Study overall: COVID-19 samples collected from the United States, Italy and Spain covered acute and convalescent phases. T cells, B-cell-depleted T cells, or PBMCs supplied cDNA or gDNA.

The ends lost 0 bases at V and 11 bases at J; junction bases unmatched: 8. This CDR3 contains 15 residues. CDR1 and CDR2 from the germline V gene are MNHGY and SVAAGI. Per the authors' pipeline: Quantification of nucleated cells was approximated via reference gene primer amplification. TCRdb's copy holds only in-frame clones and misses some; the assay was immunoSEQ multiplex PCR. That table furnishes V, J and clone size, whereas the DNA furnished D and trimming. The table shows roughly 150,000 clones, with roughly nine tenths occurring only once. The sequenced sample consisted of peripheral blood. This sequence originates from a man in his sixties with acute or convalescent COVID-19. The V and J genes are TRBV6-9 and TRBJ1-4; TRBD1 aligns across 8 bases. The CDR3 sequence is CASSYSTGEKGKLFF. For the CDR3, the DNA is TGTGCCAGCAGTTATTCGACAGGGGAGAAAGGGAAACTGTTTTTT.